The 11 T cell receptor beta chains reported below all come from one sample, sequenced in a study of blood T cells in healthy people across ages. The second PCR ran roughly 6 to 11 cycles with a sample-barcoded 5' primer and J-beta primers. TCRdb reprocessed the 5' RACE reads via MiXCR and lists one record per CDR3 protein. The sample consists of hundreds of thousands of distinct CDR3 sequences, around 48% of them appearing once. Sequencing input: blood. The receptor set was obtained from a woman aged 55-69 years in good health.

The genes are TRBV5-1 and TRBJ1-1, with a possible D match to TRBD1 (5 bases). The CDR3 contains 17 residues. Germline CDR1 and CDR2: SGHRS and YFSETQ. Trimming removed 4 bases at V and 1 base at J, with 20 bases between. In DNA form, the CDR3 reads TGCGCCAGCAGCGGGGGGGGACGGATTGAATGGAACACTGAAGCTTTCTTT. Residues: CASSGGGRIEWNTEAFF.

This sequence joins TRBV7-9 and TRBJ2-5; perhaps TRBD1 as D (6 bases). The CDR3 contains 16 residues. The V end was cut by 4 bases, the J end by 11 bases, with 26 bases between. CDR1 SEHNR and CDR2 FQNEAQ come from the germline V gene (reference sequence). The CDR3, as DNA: TGTGCCAGCAGCTCCCAGGGGCAAGTCCTACGGAATGAGCAGTACTTC. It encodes CASSSQGQVLRNEQYF.

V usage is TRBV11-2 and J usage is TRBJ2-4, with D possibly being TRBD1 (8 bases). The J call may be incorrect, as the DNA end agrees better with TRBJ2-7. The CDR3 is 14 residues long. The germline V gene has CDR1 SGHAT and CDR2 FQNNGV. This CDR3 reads CASSPRQGRDEQYF. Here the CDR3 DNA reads TGTGCCAGCAGCCCTAGACAGGGGAGGGACGAGCAGTACTTC.

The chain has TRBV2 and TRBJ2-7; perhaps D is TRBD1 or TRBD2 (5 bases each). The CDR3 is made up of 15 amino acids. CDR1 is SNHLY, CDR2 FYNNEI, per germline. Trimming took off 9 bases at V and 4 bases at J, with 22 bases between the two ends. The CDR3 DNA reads TGTGCCAGTGGCAGGGAGCAGAGTATTAGATACGAGCAGTACTTC. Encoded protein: CASGREQSIRYEQYF. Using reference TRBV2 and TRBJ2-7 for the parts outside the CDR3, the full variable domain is EPEVTQTPSHQVTQMGQEVILRCVPISNHLYFYWYRQILGQKVEFLVSFYNNEISEKSEIFDDQFSVERPDGSNFTLKIRSTKLEDSAMYFCASGREQSIRYEQYFGPGTRLTVT.

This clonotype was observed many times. For the CDR3, the DNA is TGTGCCAGCAGCTCGAGCGGGAGTTCCGGCGAGCAGTACTTC. This codes for CASSSSGSSGEQYF. The V and J genes are TRBV7-2 and TRBJ2-7, with 8 bases fitting TRBD2. This CDR3 region has 14 residues. V shed 4 bases, J shed 6 bases, and the junction held 8 bases outside the gene matches. Per the germline V gene, CDR1 is SGHTA and CDR2 is FQGNSA.

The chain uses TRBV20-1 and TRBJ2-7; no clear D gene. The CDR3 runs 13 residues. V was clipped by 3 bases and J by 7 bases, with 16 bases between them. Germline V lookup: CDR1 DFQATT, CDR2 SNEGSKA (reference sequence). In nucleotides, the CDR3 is TGCAGTGCTAGCCCCCCAGGTTTTGATGAGCAGTACTTC. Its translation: CSASPPGFDEQYF.

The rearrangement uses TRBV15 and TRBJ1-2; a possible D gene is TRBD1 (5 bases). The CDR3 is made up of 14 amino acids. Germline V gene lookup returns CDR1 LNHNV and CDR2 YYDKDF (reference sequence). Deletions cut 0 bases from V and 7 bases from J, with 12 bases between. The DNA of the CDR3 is TGTGCCACCAGCAGAGACAGGGTGGTTGGTGGCTACACCTTC. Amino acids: CATSRDRVVGGYTF.

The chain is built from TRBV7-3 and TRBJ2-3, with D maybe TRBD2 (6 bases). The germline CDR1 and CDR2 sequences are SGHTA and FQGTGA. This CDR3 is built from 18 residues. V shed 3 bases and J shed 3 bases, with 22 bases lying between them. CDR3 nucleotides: TGTGCCAGCAGCTTCCAGGGAGTGACGGGAGTGCGTACAGATACGCAGTATTTT. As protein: CASSFQGVTGVRTDTQYF.

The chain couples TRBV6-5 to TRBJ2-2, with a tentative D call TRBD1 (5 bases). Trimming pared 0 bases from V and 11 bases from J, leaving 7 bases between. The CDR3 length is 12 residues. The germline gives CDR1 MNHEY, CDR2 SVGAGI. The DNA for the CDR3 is TGTGCCAGCAGTTACTCGGGGCGTGAGCTGTTTTTT. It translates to CASSYSGRELFF.

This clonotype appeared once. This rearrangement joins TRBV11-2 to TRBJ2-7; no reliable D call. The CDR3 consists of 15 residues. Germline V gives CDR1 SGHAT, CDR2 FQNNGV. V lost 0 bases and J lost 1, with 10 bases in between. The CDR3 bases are TGTGCCAGCAGCTTAGATCAAGGGATGTCCTACGAGCAGTACTTC. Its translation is CASSLDQGMSYEQYF.

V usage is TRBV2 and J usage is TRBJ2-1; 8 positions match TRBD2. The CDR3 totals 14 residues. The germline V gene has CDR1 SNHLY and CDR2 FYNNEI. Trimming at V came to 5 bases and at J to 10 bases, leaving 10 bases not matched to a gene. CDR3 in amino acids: CASSLERLAGEQFF. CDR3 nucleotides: TGTGCCAGCAGTCTTGAGAGGTTAGCGGGGGAGCAGTTCTTC. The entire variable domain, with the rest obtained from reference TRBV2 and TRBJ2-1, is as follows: EPEVTQTPSHQVTQMGQEVILRCVPISNHLYFYWYRQILGQKVEFLVSFYNNEISEKSEIFDDQFSVERPDGSNFTLKIRSTKLEDSAMYFCASSLERLAGEQFFGPGTRLTVL.